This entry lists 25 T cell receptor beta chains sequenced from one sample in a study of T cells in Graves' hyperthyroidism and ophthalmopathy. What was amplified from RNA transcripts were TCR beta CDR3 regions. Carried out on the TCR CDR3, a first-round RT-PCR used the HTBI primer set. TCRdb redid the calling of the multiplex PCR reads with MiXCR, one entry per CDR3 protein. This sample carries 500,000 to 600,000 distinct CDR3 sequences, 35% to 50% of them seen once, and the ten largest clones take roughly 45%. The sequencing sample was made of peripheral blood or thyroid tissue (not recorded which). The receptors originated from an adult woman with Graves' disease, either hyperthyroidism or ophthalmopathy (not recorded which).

CDR3 sequence reads: CASSATGTAQETQYF. The CDR3 bases are TGTGCCAGCAGCGCAACCGGGACGGCTCAAGAGACCCAGTACTTC. The chain links TRBV7-2 to TRBJ2-5; tentatively, D is TRBD1 or TRBD2 (5 bases each). CDR1 and CDR2 from the germline V gene are SGHTA and FQGNSA. The CDR3 spans 15 residues. V was pared by 5 bases and J by 2 bases, with 15 bases between.

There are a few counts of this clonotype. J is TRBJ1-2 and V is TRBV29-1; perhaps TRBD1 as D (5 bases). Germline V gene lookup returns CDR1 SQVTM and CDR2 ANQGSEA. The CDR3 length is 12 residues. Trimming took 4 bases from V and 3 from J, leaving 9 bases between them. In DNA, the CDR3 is TGCAGCGTTGTGACAGTCGACTATGGCTACACCTTC. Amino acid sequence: CSVVTVDYGYTF.

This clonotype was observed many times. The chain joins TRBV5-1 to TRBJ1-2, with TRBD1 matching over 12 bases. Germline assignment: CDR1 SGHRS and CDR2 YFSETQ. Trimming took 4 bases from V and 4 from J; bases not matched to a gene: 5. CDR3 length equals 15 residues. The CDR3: CASSTGTGGTYGYTF. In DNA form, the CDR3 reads TGCGCCAGCAGCACCGGGACAGGGGGCACCTATGGCTACACCTTC.

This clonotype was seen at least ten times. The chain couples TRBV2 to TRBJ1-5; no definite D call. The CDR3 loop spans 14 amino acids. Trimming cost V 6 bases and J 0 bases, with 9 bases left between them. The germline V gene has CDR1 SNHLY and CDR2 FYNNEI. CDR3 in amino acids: CASRPGYSNQPQHF. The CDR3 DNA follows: TGTGCCAGCAGACCGGGATATAGCAATCAGCCCCAGCATTTT. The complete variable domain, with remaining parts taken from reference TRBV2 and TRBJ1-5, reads EPEVTQTPSHQVTQMGQEVILRCVPISNHLYFYWYRQILGQKVEFLVSFYNNEISEKSEIFDDQFSVERPDGSNFTLKIRSTKLEDSAMYFCASRPGYSNQPQHFGDGTRLSIL.

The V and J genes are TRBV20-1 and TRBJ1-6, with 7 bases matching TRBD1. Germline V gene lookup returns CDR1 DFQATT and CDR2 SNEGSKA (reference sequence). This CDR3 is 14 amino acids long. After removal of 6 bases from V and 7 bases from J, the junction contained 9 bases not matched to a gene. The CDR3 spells CSALSSQGNSPLHF. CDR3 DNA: TGCAGTGCCCTAAGTTCACAGGGGAATTCACCCCTCCACTTT.

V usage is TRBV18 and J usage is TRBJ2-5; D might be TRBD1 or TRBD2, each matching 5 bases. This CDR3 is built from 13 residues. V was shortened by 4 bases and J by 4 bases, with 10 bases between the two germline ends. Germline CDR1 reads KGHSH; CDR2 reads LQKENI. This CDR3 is CASSRGEAETQYF. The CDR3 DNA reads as TGTGCCAGCTCACGAGGGGAAGCAGAGACCCAGTACTTC.

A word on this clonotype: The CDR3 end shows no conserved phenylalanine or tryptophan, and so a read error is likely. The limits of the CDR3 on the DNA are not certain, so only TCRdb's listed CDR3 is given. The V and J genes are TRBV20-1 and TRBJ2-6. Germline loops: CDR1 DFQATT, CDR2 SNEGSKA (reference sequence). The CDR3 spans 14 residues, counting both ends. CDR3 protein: CSASDQPGANVLVL.

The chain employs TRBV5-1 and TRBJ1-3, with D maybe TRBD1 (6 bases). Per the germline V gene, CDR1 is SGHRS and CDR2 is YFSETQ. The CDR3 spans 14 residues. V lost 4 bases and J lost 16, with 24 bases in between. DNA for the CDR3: TGCGCCAGCAGCACGACCATCGGGGGACACTCTGAGTATTTT. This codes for CASSTTIGGHSEYF.

The CDR3 here is CASMSREANVLTF. As DNA, the CDR3 is TGTGCCAGCATGTCGCGGGAGGCTAACGTCCTGACTTTC. The chain carries TRBV28 and TRBJ2-6; 8 bases agree with TRBD2. Germline-derived CDR1 and CDR2 are MDHEN and SYDVKM. The CDR3 is 13 amino acids. Trimming cost V 7 bases and J 10 bases; bases outside gene matches: 6.

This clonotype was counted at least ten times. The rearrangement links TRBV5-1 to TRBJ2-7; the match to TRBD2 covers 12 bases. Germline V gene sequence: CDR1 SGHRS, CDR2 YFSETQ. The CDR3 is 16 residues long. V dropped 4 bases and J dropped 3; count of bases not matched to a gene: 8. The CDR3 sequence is CASSKGLAGFDYEQYF. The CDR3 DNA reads TGCGCCAGCAGCAAGGGACTAGCGGGTTTTGACTACGAGCAGTACTTC. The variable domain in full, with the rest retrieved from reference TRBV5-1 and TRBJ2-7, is KAGVTQTPRYLIKTRGQQVTLSCSPISGHRSVSWYQQTPGQGLQFLFEYFSETQRNKGNFPGRFSGRQFSNSRSEMNVSTLELGDSALYLCASSKGLAGFDYEQYFGPGTRLTVT.

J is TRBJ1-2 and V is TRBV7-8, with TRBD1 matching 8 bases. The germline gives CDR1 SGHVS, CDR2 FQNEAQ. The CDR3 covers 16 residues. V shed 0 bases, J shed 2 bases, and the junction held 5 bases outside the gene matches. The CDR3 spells CASSLAQGQANYGYTF. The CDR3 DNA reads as TGTGCCAGCAGCTTAGCCCAGGGACAGGCCAACTATGGCTACACCTTC. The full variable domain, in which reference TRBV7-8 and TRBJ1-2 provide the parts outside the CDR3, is GAGVSQSPRYKVAKRGQDVALRCDPISGHVSLFWYQQALGQGPEFLTYFQNEAQLDKSGLPSDRFFAERPEGSVSTLKIQRTQQEDSAVYLCASSLAQGQANYGYTFGSGTRLTVV.

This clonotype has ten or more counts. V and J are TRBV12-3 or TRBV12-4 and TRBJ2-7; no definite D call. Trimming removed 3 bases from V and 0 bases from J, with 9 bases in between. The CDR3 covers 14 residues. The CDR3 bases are TGTGCCAGCAGTTTTTGGCAGACCTCCTACGAGCAGTACTTC. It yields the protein CASSFWQTSYEQYF.

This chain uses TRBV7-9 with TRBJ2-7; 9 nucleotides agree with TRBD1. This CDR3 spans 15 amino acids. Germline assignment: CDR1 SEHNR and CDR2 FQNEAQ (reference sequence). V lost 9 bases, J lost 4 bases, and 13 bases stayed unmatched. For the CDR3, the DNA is TGTGCCAGTAGTCCAAGGACAGGGGCAGGGTACGAGCAGTACTTC. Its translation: CASSPRTGAGYEQYF.

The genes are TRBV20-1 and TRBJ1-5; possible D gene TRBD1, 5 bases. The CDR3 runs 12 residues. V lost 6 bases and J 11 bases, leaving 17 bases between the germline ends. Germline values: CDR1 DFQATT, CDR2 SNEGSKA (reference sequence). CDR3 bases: TGCAGTGCGCCGCCTTTGGGGGAGACCCAGCATTTT. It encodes CSAPPLGETQHF.

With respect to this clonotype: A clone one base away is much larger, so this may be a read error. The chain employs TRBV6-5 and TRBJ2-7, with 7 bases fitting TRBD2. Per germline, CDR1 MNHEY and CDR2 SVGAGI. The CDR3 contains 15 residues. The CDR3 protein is CASSYTLGGRNEQHF. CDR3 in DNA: TGTGCCAGCAGTTACACCTTAGGCGGGAGAAACGAGCAGCACTTC.

The CDR3 nucleotides read TGTGCCAGCGGGCGGACAGGGTACTCACCCCTCCACTTT. Amino acids: CASGRTGYSPLHF. This chain uses TRBV25-1 with TRBJ1-6; 8 bases agree with TRBD1. Looked up from germline, CDR1 is MGHDK and CDR2 is SYGVNS. Trimming removed 8 bases from V and 10 bases from J; junction bases left unmatched: 7. This CDR3 region has 13 residues.

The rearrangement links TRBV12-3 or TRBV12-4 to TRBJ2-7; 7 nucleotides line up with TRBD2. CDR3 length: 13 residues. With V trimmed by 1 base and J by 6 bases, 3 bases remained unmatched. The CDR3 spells CASSLVTSREQYF. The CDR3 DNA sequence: TGTGCCAGCAGTTTAGTGACTAGCCGCGAGCAGTACTTC.

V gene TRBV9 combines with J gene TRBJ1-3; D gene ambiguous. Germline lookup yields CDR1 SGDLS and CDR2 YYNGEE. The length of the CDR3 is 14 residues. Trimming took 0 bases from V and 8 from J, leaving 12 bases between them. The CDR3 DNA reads TGTGCCAGCAGCGTAGATCAAGGGTCGGACACCATATATTTT. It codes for CASSVDQGSDTIYF.

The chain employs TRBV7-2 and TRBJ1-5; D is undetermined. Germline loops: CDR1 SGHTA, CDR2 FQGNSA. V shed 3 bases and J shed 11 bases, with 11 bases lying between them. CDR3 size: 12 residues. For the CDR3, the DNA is TGTGCCAGCAGCTTTGGGAGAGAGACCCAGCATTTT. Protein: CASSFGRETQHF. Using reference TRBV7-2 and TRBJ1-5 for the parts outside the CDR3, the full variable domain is GAGVSQSPSNKVTEKGKDVELRCDPISGHTALYWYRQSLGQGLEFLIYFQGNSAPDKSGLPSDRFSAERTGGSVSTLTIQRTQQEDSAVYLCASSFGRETQHFGDGTRLSIL.

The CDR3 DNA is TGTGCCACCAGTGACCAACAGGGGGAGTACCAAGAGACCCAGTACTTC. It translates to CATSDQQGEYQETQYF. The chain is built from TRBV24-1 and TRBJ2-5; 8 bases match TRBD1. Germline CDR1 KGHDR, CDR2 SFDVKD. This CDR3 spans 16 amino acids. V was clipped by 4 bases and J by 0 bases; unmatched bases: 6.

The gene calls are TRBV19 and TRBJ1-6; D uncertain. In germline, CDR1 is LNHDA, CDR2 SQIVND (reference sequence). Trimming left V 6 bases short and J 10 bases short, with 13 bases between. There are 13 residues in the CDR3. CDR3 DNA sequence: TGTGCCAGTAGGATAAGCTTGCAGTCACCCCTCCACTTT. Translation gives CASRISLQSPLHF.

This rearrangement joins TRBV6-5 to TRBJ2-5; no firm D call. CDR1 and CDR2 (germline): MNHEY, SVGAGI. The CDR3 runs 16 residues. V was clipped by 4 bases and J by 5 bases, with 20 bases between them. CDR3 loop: CASSSEGRNPRETQYF. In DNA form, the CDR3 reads TGTGCCAGCAGTTCCGAAGGACGGAACCCGAGGGAGACCCAGTACTTC.

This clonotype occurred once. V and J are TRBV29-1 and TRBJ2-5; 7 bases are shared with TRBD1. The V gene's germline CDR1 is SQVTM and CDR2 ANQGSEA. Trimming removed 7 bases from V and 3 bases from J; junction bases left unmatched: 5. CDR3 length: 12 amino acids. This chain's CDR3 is CSGAGTEETQYF. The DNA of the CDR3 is TGCAGCGGCGCCGGGACAGAAGAGACCCAGTACTTC.

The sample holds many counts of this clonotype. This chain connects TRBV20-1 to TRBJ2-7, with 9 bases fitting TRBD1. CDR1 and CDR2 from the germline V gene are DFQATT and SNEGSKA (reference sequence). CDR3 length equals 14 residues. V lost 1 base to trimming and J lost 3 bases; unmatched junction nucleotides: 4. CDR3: CSARGDRDVYEQYF. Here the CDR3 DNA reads TGCAGTGCTAGAGGGGACAGGGATGTCTACGAGCAGTACTTC.

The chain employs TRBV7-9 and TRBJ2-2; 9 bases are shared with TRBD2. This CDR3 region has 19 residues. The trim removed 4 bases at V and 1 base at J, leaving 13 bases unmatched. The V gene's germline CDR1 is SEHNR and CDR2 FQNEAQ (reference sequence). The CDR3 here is CASSSYRAGGIRNTGELFF. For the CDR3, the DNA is TGTGCCAGCAGCTCCTACAGGGCGGGAGGGATACGGAACACCGGGGAGCTGTTTTTT.